A single sample is the source of the 30 T cell receptor beta chains below, sequenced in a study of metastatic and nonmetastatic thyroid tumors. TCRdb re-analyzed the PCR reads using MiXCR. The table records 20,000 or so clones, around 40% of them present only once. Until they underwent thyroid surgery, no patient had received any treatment. Sequences were obtained from blood. The receptors derive from a male donor with papillary thyroid cancer or a benign thyroid nodule (not recorded which). Some clones in this sample may be carry-over from other donors' samples.

This clone was counted a few times. V and J are TRBV28 and TRBJ2-1, with 11 bases aligning to TRBD2. CDR1 and CDR2 from the germline V gene are MDHEN and SYDVKM. V dropped 6 bases and J dropped 6; count of bases not matched to a gene: 7. The CDR3 is 15 amino acids. The CDR3 DNA reads as TGTGCCAGCAGCCCGACTAGCGGGACTTTCAATGAGCAGTTCTTC. It translates to CASSPTSGTFNEQFF.

This clone was seen at least ten times. The V call is TRBV19, the J call TRBJ2-3; 11 nucleotides line up with TRBD2. This CDR3 comprises 16 residues. Germline CDR1 is LNHDA and CDR2 is SQIVND (reference sequence). With 6 bases clipped from V and 2 bases from J, the junction kept 7 bases outside the gene matches. The CDR3 is CASSSGLAALTDTQYF. DNA for the CDR3: TGTGCCAGTAGCTCGGGACTAGCGGCCCTCACAGATACGCAGTATTTT.

This chain links TRBV4-3 with TRBJ1-2, with TRBD1 identical over 7 bases. CDR3 length equals 15 residues. The germline gives CDR1 LGHNA, CDR2 YSLEER. V was pared by 4 bases and J by 4 bases, with 9 bases of the junction left unmatched. In nucleotides, the CDR3 is TGCGCCAGCAGCCGAGGAAGGGGGCAGGCCTATGGCTACACCTTC. Protein product: CASSRGRGQAYGYTF.

The genes are TRBV11-3 and TRBJ2-7; D not resolved. In germline, CDR1 is SGHNT, CDR2 YENEEA. V lost 3 bases to trimming and J lost 5 bases, with 11 bases between them. The CDR3 contains 13 residues. CDR3 sequence (DNA): TGTGCCAGCAGCTTGGGGTTGGGAAACGAGCAGTACTTC. This translates into CASSLGLGNEQYF.

J is TRBJ2-5 and V is TRBV11-2; TRBD2 aligns across 11 bases. The CDR3 length is 15 residues. Trimming took 1 base from V and 2 from J; bases not matched to a gene: 0. CDR1 and CDR2 (germline): SGHAT, FQNNGV. CDR3: CASSLGLAGQETQYF. CDR3 in DNA: TGTGCCAGCAGCTTAGGACTAGCGGGGCAAGAGACCCAGTACTTC. The variable domain in full, completed from reference TRBV11-2 and TRBJ2-5, reads EAGVAQSPRYKIIEKRQSVAFWCNPISGHATLYWYQQILGQGPKLLIQFQNNGVVDDSQLPKDRFSAERLKGVDSTLKIQPAKLEDSAVYLCASSLGLAGQETQYFGPGTRLLVL.

This clone was counted between two and nine times. CDR3 region: CASSLGQGSHEQYF. DNA of the CDR3: TGTGCCAGTAGTCTCGGACAGGGGTCACACGAGCAGTACTTC. The chain has TRBV19 and TRBJ2-7; 9 bases match TRBD1. The CDR3 covers 14 residues. V trimming: 5 bases; J trimming: 5 bases; junction bases outside the gene matches: 7. Germline V gene sequence: CDR1 LNHDA, CDR2 SQIVND (reference sequence).

This clone has ten or more counts. This chain joins TRBV18 and TRBJ1-1; D call uncertain. V lost 6 bases, J lost 0 bases, and 14 bases lay in between. The CDR3 covers 15 residues. Germline assignment: CDR1 KGHSH and CDR2 LQKENI. CDR3 in DNA: TGTGCCAGCTCCTCCCTATCGGGTGTGAACACTGAAGCTTTCTTT. Protein: CASSSLSGVNTEAFF. Full variable domain (remainder filled in from reference TRBV18 and TRBJ1-1): NAGVMQNPRHLVRRRGQEARLRCSPMKGHSHVYWYRQLPEEGLKFMVYLQKENIIDESGMPKERFSAEFPKEGPSILRIQQVVRGDSAAYFCASSSLSGVNTEAFFGQGTRLTVV.

This clone has only a few counts. This chain connects TRBV12-3 or TRBV12-4 to TRBJ1-2, with a tentative D call TRBD1 (6 bases). The V and J ends lost 5 bases and 4 bases respectively, with 17 bases between them. The CDR3 totals 15 residues. CDR3 bases: TGTGCCAGCAGTCAGAGACAGGAACCCCCCTATGGCTACACCTTC. Translated: CASSQRQEPPYGYTF.

The chain is built from TRBV5-1 and TRBJ1-2; D is perhaps TRBD1 (5 bases). Trimming pared 4 bases from V and 3 bases from J, leaving 16 bases between. The CDR3 spans 15 residues. Germline V gene data show CDR1 as SGHRS and CDR2 as YFSETQ. The CDR3 protein is CASSPSGTADYGYTF. The CDR3 DNA reads as TGCGCCAGCAGCCCCTCTGGGACGGCTGACTATGGCTACACCTTC.

This clone came up many times. It may be a read error: a sequence one base away is much more abundant. The conserved phenylalanine or tryptophan normally closing the CDR3 is absent here, so this likely arose from a read error. The CDR3, as DNA: TGCAGTGCCAGACTCGAGGCAGACAATGAGCAGTTCGTC. Translated: CSARLEADNEQFV. The genes are TRBV20-1 and TRBJ2-1, with unresolved D. The CDR3 contains 13 residues. Germline CDR1 and CDR2: DFQATT and SNEGSKA (reference sequence). Trimming pared 6 bases from V and 5 bases from J, leaving 14 bases between.

The chain joins TRBV4-2 to TRBJ2-3, with 7 bases matching TRBD1. Germline lookup yields CDR1 LGHNA and CDR2 YNFKEQ. The CDR3 runs 16 residues. The V gene end was trimmed by 1 base and the J gene end by 1 base; junction bases not matched to a gene: 5. CDR3 nucleotides: TGTGCCAGCAGCCAAGTGCCCGGACAGGGCACAGATACGCAGTATTTT. Protein: CASSQVPGQGTDTQYF.

The chain has TRBV4-2 and TRBJ2-1; perhaps D is TRBD1 or TRBD2 (5 bases each). V lost 4 bases, J lost 6 bases, and 19 bases lay in between. Germline V gene sequence: CDR1 LGHNA, CDR2 YNFKEQ. The CDR3 contains 16 residues. The CDR3 DNA is TGTGCCAGCAGCCCAAGGCGGGCTCTGAGGGGCAATGAGCAGTTCTTC. This codes for CASSPRRALRGNEQFF.

The rearrangement links TRBV7-2 to TRBJ2-5; D gene unclear. Germline-derived CDR1 and CDR2 are SGHTA and FQGNSA. V was pared by 1 base and J by 5 bases, with 14 bases between. This CDR3 is 15 amino acids long. The CDR3 coding sequence is TGTGCCAGCAGCTTAGGTTCGTCGGCGTGGGAGACCCAGTACTTC. It yields the protein CASSLGSSAWETQYF.

In its sample, this clone was seen many times. The gene calls are TRBV5-4 and TRBJ2-1, with 12 bases fitting TRBD2. With 0 bases clipped from V and 6 bases from J, the junction kept 1 base outside the gene matches. CDR1 and CDR2 from the germline V gene are SGHNT and YYREEE (reference sequence). The CDR3 sequence is 15 residues long. CDR3 loop: CASSLGLAGANEQFF. The CDR3, as DNA: TGTGCCAGCAGCTTGGGACTAGCGGGAGCCAATGAGCAGTTCTTC.

The rearrangement links TRBV18 to TRBJ2-5; 9 bases are shared with TRBD1. J lost 2 bases, V lost 3 bases, and 1 base had no gene match. Germline CDR1 reads KGHSH; CDR2 reads LQKENI. CDR3 length equals 14 residues. Here the CDR3 reads CASSPGQGQETQYF. The CDR3 DNA is TGTGCCAGCTCACCGGGACAGGGTCAAGAGACCCAGTACTTC.

This chain joins TRBV5-5 and TRBJ1-2; 8 bases are shared with TRBD1. Germline lookup yields CDR1 SGHKS and CDR2 YYEKEE (reference sequence). Unmatched junction bases numbered 3, after V lost 2 bases and J lost 3 bases. CDR3 size: 14 residues. CDR3 sequence: CASSLGQGHYGYTF. Written as DNA, the CDR3 is TGTGCCAGCAGCTTAGGACAGGGACACTATGGCTACACCTTC.

J is TRBJ2-7 and V is TRBV6-1; TRBD2 matches 8 bases. The CDR3 extends over 14 amino acids. Germline CDR1 is MNHNS and CDR2 is SASEGT. Trimming at V came to 8 bases and at J to 1 base, leaving 7 bases not matched to a gene. CDR3 loop: CASQSGGLSYEQYF. CDR3 bases: TGTGCCAGCCAGAGCGGGGGCCTTTCCTACGAGCAGTACTTC.

This clone was detected ten times or more. This clone may be a read error of a much larger clone one base away. This chain links TRBV13 with TRBJ1-3; D not certain. Germline CDR1 and CDR2: PRHDT and FYEKMQ (reference sequence). This CDR3 region has 15 residues. This CDR3 reads CASSLIRENGSTIYF. The CDR3 DNA sequence: TGTGCCAGCAGCTTAATCCGCGAGAATGGAAGCACCATATATTTT. The complete variable domain, with remaining parts taken from reference TRBV13 and TRBJ1-3, reads AAGVIQSPRHLIKEKRETATLKCYPIPRHDTVYWYQQGPGQDPQFLISFYEKMQSDKGSIPDRFSAQQFSDYHSELNMSSLELGDSALYFCASSLIRENGSTIYFGEGSWLTVV.

This chain uses TRBV4-1 with TRBJ1-2; D gene ambiguous. Trimming took 5 bases from V and 7 from J, leaving 14 bases between them. Per germline, CDR1 MGHRA and CDR2 YSYEKL. This CDR3 comprises 13 residues. For the CDR3, the DNA is TGCGCCAGCAGCGGAGTGGGTGGCAGTGGCTACACCTTC. It codes for CASSGVGGSGYTF.

V and J are TRBV6-1 and TRBJ2-6; D unclear. Germline CDR1 is MNHNS and CDR2 is SASEGT. V was trimmed by 5 bases and J by 1 base, leaving 6 bases between them. The CDR3 sequence is 14 residues long. CDR3 sequence reads: CASSRDSGANVLTF. In DNA, the CDR3 is TGTGCCAGCAGTAGGGATTCTGGGGCCAACGTCCTGACTTTC.

By frequency in the sample, this clone is medium-sized. This chain links TRBV6-1 with TRBJ2-7; 14 positions agree with TRBD2. With 6 bases clipped from V and 5 bases from J, the junction kept 12 bases outside the gene matches. Germline V gives CDR1 MNHNS, CDR2 SASEGT. The CDR3 contains 17 residues. CDR3 loop: CASRGLAGGGFTDEQYF. CDR3 DNA sequence: TGTGCCAGCAGAGGACTAGCGGGAGGTGGTTTCACGGACGAGCAGTACTTC.

This clone appeared a few times. The chain carries TRBV6-2 or TRBV6-3 and TRBJ2-3; 9 bases match TRBD1. Germline CDR1 is MNHEY and CDR2 is SVGEGT. The CDR3 is 16 residues long. The J segment lost 7 bases and the V segment lost 6 bases, leaving 14 bases of the junction unmatched. CDR3 region: CASRPHRDRVRYTQYF. In nucleotides, the CDR3 is TGTGCCAGCAGGCCACACCGGGACAGGGTACGGTATACGCAGTATTTT.

This clone was observed many times. This chain connects TRBV28 to TRBJ1-4, with D hard to call. The CDR3 consists of 14 residues. Per germline, CDR1 MDHEN and CDR2 SYDVKM. Deletions cut 5 bases from V and 6 bases from J, with 13 bases between. CDR3 loop: CASSPRSLDEKLFF. In nucleotides, the CDR3 is TGTGCCAGCAGTCCCCGTTCCTTGGATGAAAAACTGTTTTTT. Complete variable domain (other parts from reference TRBV28 and TRBJ1-4): DVKVTQSSRYLVKRTGEKVFLECVQDMDHENMFWYRQDPGLGLRLIYFSYDVKMKEKGDIPEGYSVSREKKERFSLILESASTNQTSMYLCASSPRSLDEKLFFGSGTQLSVL.

In its sample, this clone ranks as medium-sized. The chain employs TRBV4-3 and TRBJ2-1, with 7 bases lining up with TRBD2. The J segment lost 5 bases and the V segment lost 5 bases, leaving 6 bases of the junction unmatched. Germline V lookup: CDR1 LGHNA, CDR2 YSLEER. The CDR3 totals 14 residues. The CDR3 nucleotides read TGCGCCAGCAGCTCCCGACTAGCTGACAATGAGCAGTTCTTC. Translating it yields CASSSRLADNEQFF.

DNA for the CDR3: TGTGCCAGCAGCCAAGCGGGACTAGGGACAGATACGCAGTATTTT. Translated: CASSQAGLGTDTQYF. The rearrangement joins TRBV3-1 to TRBJ2-3; TRBD2 agrees at 8 bases. Germline V lookup: CDR1 LGHDT, CDR2 YNNKEL (reference sequence). This CDR3 contains 15 residues. J lost 3 bases, V lost 1 base, and 3 bases had no gene match.

This clone appeared a few times. This chain links TRBV24-1 with TRBJ2-3; 9 bases agree with TRBD2. The CDR3 is made up of 15 amino acids. Trimming cost V 3 bases and J 0 bases; bases outside gene matches: 0. The germline gives CDR1 KGHDR, CDR2 SFDVKD. The CDR3 spells CATSDSGRSTDTQYF. In DNA form, the CDR3 reads TGTGCCACCAGTGATAGCGGGAGGAGCACAGATACGCAGTATTTT.

This clone was found many times. This chain connects TRBV5-5 to TRBJ2-7; 7 bases are a match to TRBD2. The trim removed 0 bases at V and 7 bases at J, leaving 4 bases unmatched. The CDR3 consists of 13 residues. Germline V gives CDR1 SGHKS, CDR2 YYEKEE (reference sequence). CDR3 in amino acids: CASSLGLAWEQYF. CDR3 nucleotide sequence: TGTGCCAGCAGCTTGGGACTAGCCTGGGAGCAGTACTTC.

In its sample, this clone is medium-sized. The rearrangement links TRBV24-1 to TRBJ2-2; TRBD1 agrees at 8 bases. The CDR3 contains 16 residues. The germline V gene encodes CDR1 KGHDR and CDR2 SFDVKD. V lost 2 bases, J lost 8 bases, and 9 bases stayed unmatched. CDR3 in DNA: TGTGCCACCAGTGATTCTTCTCGGACAGGGAAAGGGGAGCTGTTTTTT. This gives the protein CATSDSSRTGKGELFF.

This clone was counted between two and nine times. Sequence at one end of the junction differs from germline and may be a read error. The chain has TRBV7-7 and TRBJ2-1, with D perhaps TRBD2 (5 bases). The CDR3 loop spans 12 amino acids. CDR1 SSHAT and CDR2 FNYEAQ come from the germline V gene (reference sequence). The CDR3 DNA sequence: TGTGCTAGCAGCCCCGTCCACGGAGGGCAGTTCTTC. Its translation is CASSPVHGGQFF.

V and J are TRBV19 and TRBJ2-2; D possibly corresponds to TRBD1 (6 bases). The CDR3 is made up of 14 amino acids. Germline lookup yields CDR1 LNHDA and CDR2 SQIVND (reference sequence). V gave up 5 bases and J gave up 4 bases, with 11 bases separating them. The CDR3 protein is CASSPWTATGELFF. CDR3 bases: TGTGCCAGTAGTCCTTGGACAGCCACCGGGGAGCTGTTTTTT. Combining the CDR3 with reference TRBV19 and TRBJ2-2 gives the whole variable domain DGGITQSPKYLFRKEGQNVTLSCEQNLNHDAMYWYRQDPGQGLRLIYYSQIVNDFQKGDIAEGYSVSREKKESFPLTVTSAQKNPTAFYLCASSPWTATGELFFGEGSRLTVL.